This TCR beta chain was recovered during a study of neurological immune-mediated disorders. Study outcomes and limitations: None of the CDR3 amino acid sequences found in expanded clones was shared across subjects. This suggests that the TCR-beta repertoires were private in all groups.

5'RACE with 10-nucleotide random UMIs produced the cDNA. The output of every sequencing run, over 170 million TCR-beta sequences, came from 15-18 subjects. One entry per CDR3 protein, called by TCRdb with MiXCR from the 5' RACE reads. Of under 130,000 distinct CDR3 sequences in the sample, 10% to 12% are singletons; the top ten hold about 3%. This clonotype was counted at least ten times. Its antigen is currently unknown. This CDR3 has 14 residues. With 5 bases clipped from V and 5 bases from J, the junction kept 3 bases outside the gene matches. Germline CDR1 reads MNHNY; CDR2 reads SVGAGI (reference sequence). Documented time point: longitudinal time-point 3.

Sequencing used PBMCs. This TCR was sampled from a female donor with HTLV-1-associated myelopathy (HAM/TSP). V usage is TRBV6-6 and J usage is TRBJ2-3; 11 bases map to TRBD2. The chain's CDR3 is CASSRSGGGDTQYF. CDR3 nucleotide sequence: TGTGCCAGCAGTCGTAGCGGGGGGGGAGATACGCAGTATTTT.